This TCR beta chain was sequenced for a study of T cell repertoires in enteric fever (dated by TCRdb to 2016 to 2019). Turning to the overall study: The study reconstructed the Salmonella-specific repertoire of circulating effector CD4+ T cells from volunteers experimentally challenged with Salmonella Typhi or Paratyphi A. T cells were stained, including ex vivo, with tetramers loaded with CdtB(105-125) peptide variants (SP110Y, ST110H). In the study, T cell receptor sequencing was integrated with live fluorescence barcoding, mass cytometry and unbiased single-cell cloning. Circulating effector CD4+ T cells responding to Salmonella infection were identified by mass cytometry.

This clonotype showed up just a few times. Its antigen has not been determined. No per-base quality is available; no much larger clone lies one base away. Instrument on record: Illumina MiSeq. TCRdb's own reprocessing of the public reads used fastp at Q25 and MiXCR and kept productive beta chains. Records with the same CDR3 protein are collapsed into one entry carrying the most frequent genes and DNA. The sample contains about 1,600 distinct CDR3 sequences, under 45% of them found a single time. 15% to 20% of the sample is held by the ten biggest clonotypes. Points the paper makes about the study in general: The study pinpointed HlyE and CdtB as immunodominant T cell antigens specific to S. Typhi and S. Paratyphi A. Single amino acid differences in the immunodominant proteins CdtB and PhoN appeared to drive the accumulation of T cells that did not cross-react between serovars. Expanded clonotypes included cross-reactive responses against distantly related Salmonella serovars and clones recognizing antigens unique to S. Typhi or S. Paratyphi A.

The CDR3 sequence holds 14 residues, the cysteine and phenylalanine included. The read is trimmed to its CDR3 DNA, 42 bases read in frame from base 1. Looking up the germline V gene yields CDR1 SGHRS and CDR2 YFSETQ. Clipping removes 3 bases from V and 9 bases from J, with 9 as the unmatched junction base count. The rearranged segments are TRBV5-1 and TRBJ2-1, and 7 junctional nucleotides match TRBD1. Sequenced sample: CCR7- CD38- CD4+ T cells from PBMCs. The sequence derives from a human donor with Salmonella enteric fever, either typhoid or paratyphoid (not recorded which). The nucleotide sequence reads TGCGCCAGCAGCTCGACAGGGTACCTCGTTGAGCAGTTCTTC. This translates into CASSSTGYLVEQFF.